The 15 T cell receptor beta chains listed next were all sequenced from one sample in a study of T cells after yellow fever vaccination. TCRdb ran MiXCR on the 5' RACE reads and lists one entry per CDR3 protein. Of a few hundred thousand distinct CDR3 sequences listed, around 19% are singletons. The input for sequencing was PBMCs, taken before the yellow fever booster vaccination. These TCRs come from a man between 18 and 35 years old who received the YFV17D yellow fever vaccine.

The chain uses TRBV12-3 or TRBV12-4 and TRBJ1-6; D ambiguous. With 6 bases removed from V and 9 bases from J, the gap between germline ends came to 15 bases. The CDR3 loop spans 14 amino acids. In DNA, the CDR3 is TGTGCCAGCAGAACCGGTCTAGCAGCTTCACCCCTCCACTTT. Its protein is CASRTGLAASPLHF.

The CDR3: CATSREATGLDTQYF. Here the CDR3 DNA reads TGTGCCACCAGCAGAGAGGCAACGGGTTTAGATACGCAGTATTTT. The V and J genes are TRBV15 and TRBJ2-3, with unresolved D. Deletions cut 0 bases from V and 5 bases from J, with 12 bases between. The germline gives CDR1 LNHNV, CDR2 YYDKDF (reference sequence). The CDR3 runs to 15 residues.

The chain recombines TRBV7-2 with TRBJ2-5; 10 bases match TRBD2. CDR3 length: 16 amino acids. Looked up from germline, CDR1 is SGHTA and CDR2 is FQGNSA. V lost 2 bases, J lost 2 bases, and 5 bases stayed unmatched. CDR3 DNA: TGTGCCAGCAGCTTACTAGCGGGGGACCTTCAAGAGACCCAGTACTTC. Amino acid sequence: CASSLLAGDLQETQYF.

This clonotype showed up just a few times. The chain recombines TRBV12-3 or TRBV12-4 with TRBJ2-7; unclear D gene. Trimming took off 1 base at V and 5 bases at J, with 6 bases between the two ends. The CDR3 sequence is 12 residues long. Written as DNA, the CDR3 is TGTGCCAGCAGTTTAGGTGCAAACGAGCAGTACGTC. Its translation: CASSLGANEQYV.

This clonotype showed up just a few times. V usage is TRBV6-5 and J usage is TRBJ2-3, with D unclear. In germline, CDR1 is MNHEY, CDR2 SVGAGI. V was clipped by 2 bases and J by 0 bases, with 6 bases between them. The CDR3 contains 14 residues. The CDR3 loop reads CASSYGVSTDTQYF. The DNA of the CDR3 is TGTGCCAGCAGTTACGGGGTGAGCACAGATACGCAGTATTTT.

This chain links TRBV18 with TRBJ1-2, with D tentatively TRBD1 (6 bases). The ends were cut back, 3 bases at V and 3 bases at J, with 14 bases in the middle. This CDR3 has 15 amino acids. Germline V CDR1 and CDR2: KGHSH, LQKENI. CDR3 amino acids: CASSPYRASDYGYTF. DNA for the CDR3: TGTGCCAGCTCACCTTACAGGGCTTCGGACTATGGCTACACCTTC.

The V gene is TRBV5-6, the J gene TRBJ1-1; weak D call: TRBD1 (5 bases). Germline V gives CDR1 SGHDT, CDR2 YYEEEE. The CDR3 sequence is 13 residues long. V lost 2 bases and J lost 7, with 12 bases in between. The CDR3 spells CASSLRGRGEAFF. The CDR3 bases are TGTGCCAGCAGCTTAAGGGGAAGGGGTGAAGCTTTCTTT.

This clonotype showed up just a few times. The V gene is TRBV28, the J gene TRBJ2-5; D not certain. The CDR3 spans 14 residues. The V gene lost 4 bases and the J gene lost 2 bases, with 11 bases spanning the gap. Germline CDR1 and CDR2: MDHEN and SYDVKM. Written as DNA, the CDR3 is TGTGCCAGCAGTTCCCCGACGGTTCAAGAGACCCAGTACTTC. The encoded protein is CASSSPTVQETQYF.

V gene TRBV20-1 combines with J gene TRBJ2-3; 7 nucleotides line up with TRBD2. V dropped 1 base and J dropped 1; count of bases not matched to a gene: 11. Germline CDR1 and CDR2: DFQATT and SNEGSKA (reference sequence). The length of the CDR3 is 17 residues. The CDR3 DNA is TGCAGTGCTAGAGCTCCGGGGGGTCCCTTCGGCACAGATACGCAGTATTTT. Encoded protein: CSARAPGGPFGTDTQYF.

This clonotype was found a few times. The rearrangement uses TRBV7-9 and TRBJ1-1, with 9 bases identical to TRBD1. The CDR3 sequence is 16 residues long. V gave up 5 bases and J gave up 3 bases; unmatched junction bases: 10. Germline loops: CDR1 SEHNR, CDR2 FQNEAQ (reference sequence). CDR3 sequence (DNA): TGTGCCAGCAGCCCCCCTTGGGACAGGGCCGACACTGAAGCTTTCTTT. Its translation: CASSPPWDRADTEAFF.

This clonotype has only a few counts. The chain recombines TRBV6-5 with TRBJ1-6, with D uncertain. CDR3 length: 13 residues. Looked up from germline, CDR1 is MNHEY and CDR2 is SVGAGI. Trimming took off 2 bases at V and 8 bases at J, with 7 bases between the two ends. The CDR3 sequence is CASSYGKYSPLHF. The CDR3 bases are TGTGCCAGCAGTTACGGGAAATATTCACCCCTCCACTTT.

The rearrangement uses TRBV4-3 and TRBJ2-3; D is unclear. V lost 1 base and J 0 bases, leaving 5 bases between the germline ends. Germline loops: CDR1 LGHNA, CDR2 YSLEER. The CDR3 contains 14 residues. The CDR3 region is CASSQAWSTDTQYF. CDR3 sequence (DNA): TGCGCCAGCAGCCAAGCCTGGAGCACAGATACGCAGTATTTT.

The J gene is TRBJ1-4, the V gene TRBV15, with D perhaps TRBD1 (5 bases). V was pared by 0 bases and J by 8 bases, with 7 bases between. Germline V CDR1 and CDR2: LNHNV, YYDKDF (reference sequence). The CDR3 loop spans 13 amino acids. The CDR3 nucleotides read TGTGCCACCAGCAGAGACAGGGTGGAAAAACTGTTTTTT. The encoded protein is CATSRDRVEKLFF.

This clonotype was detected a few times. The V call is TRBV7-3, the J call TRBJ2-7, with D possibly being TRBD1 (5 bases). Germline CDR1 SGHTA, CDR2 FQGTGA. V lost 0 bases, J lost 5 bases, and 8 bases lay in between. This CDR3 contains 13 residues. For the CDR3, the DNA is TGTGCCAGCAGCTTAACTAGGGGTGACGAGCAGTACTTC. It encodes CASSLTRGDEQYF.

The table lists this clonotype with a few counts. The chain employs TRBV20-1 and TRBJ2-7, with TRBD2 matching 9 bases. Germline V gene sequence: CDR1 DFQATT, CDR2 SNEGSKA (reference sequence). This CDR3 spans 14 amino acids. J was trimmed by 1 base and V by 3 bases; bases with no gene match: 4. The CDR3 spells CSARPLAGSYEQYF. CDR3 sequence (DNA): TGCAGTGCTAGGCCCCTAGCGGGGTCCTACGAGCAGTACTTC.